The rows below give T cell receptor beta chains drawn from one sample of a study of cytomegalovirus exposure and HLA in healthy donors. TCRdb keeps only in-frame clones here, not all; method: immunoSEQ multiplex PCR. The sample shows 130,000 or so clones, approximately 78% of them seen only once. Sequencing was done on a sample of PBMCs. Receptors were obtained from a woman aged 45-65 years in good health and CMV-seropositive. CDR3s include the opening cysteine and the closing phenylalanine or tryptophan. A D gene is named only where the DNA matches it firmly. A clone size is listed for some rows: how often the clone was seen (once, few, many), or a class if it is expanded.

>-|TRBV5-8|14|-|TRBJ2-7
CASSSPGEVYEQYF
TGTGCCAGCAGCTCGCCGGGGGAGGTTTACGAGCAGTACTTC
>TRBD2|TRBV28|14|-|TRBJ2-1
CALVSPGLHNEQFF
TGTGCCCTAGTTTCCCCGGGACTACACAATGAGCAGTTCTTC
>TRBD2|TRBV9|15|-|TRBJ2-3
CASSVEPSGRDTQYF
TGTGCCAGCAGCGTAGAGCCTAGCGGGAGAGATACGCAGTATTTT
>-|TRBV5-1|15|-|TRBJ2-2
CASSLGPEGAGELFF
TGCGCCAGCAGCTTGGGGCCAGAAGGAGCCGGGGAGCTGTTTTTT
>TRBD1|TRBV11-2|14|-|TRBJ2-1
CASSLRGQGNEQFF
TGTGCCAGCAGCCTGAGGGGACAGGGCAATGAGCAGTTCTTC
>-|TRBV5-4|14|-|TRBJ2-5
CASSSRGNGETQYF
TGTGCCAGCAGCTCCAGGGGAAATGGAGAGACCCAGTACTTC
>TRBD2|TRBV19|17|-|TRBJ2-1
CASSIGLAGGSYNEQFF
TGTGCCAGTAGTATTGGTCTAGCGGGAGGCTCCTACAATGAGCAGTTCTTC
>TRBD2|TRBV19|18|-|TRBJ2-7
CASSIYPPQRGSLSEQYF
TGTGCCAGTAGTATCTATCCCCCGCAGCGGGGAAGCCTAAGCGAGCAGTACTTC
>TRBD1|TRBV19|15|once|TRBJ2-7
CASSGRDRGLHEQYF
TGTGCCAGTAGTGGCCGGGACAGGGGACTCCACGAGCAGTACTTC
>TRBD1|TRBV6-5|13|-|TRBJ1-1
CASRYGQGAEAFF
TGTGCCAGCAGATACGGACAGGGAGCTGAAGCTTTCTTT
>-|TRBV30|13|-|TRBJ2-3
CAWSKLVRSTQYF
TGTGCCTGGAGTAAATTAGTCAGGTCTACGCAGTATTTT
>TRBD2|TRBV7-9|16|-|TRBJ2-7
CASSSFSGRESYEQYF
TGTGCCAGCAGTTCCTTTAGCGGGAGAGAGTCCTACGAGCAGTACTTC
>TRBD1|TRBV7-9|17|-|TRBJ2-7
CASSPKGGQGSSYEQYF
TGTGCCAGCAGCCCGAAGGGGGGACAGGGTAGCTCCTACGAGCAGTACTTC
>TRBD2|TRBV4-1|19|-|TRBJ2-1
CASSQPGLAGVSSYNEQFF
TGCGCCAGCAGCCAACCGGGACTAGCGGGAGTAAGCTCCTACAATGAGCAGTTCTTC
>-|TRBV7-9|13|-|TRBJ1-1
CASTYTGDTEAFF
TGTGCCAGCACCTACACCGGGGACACTGAAGCTTTCTTT
>-|TRBV7-6|17|-|TRBJ1-4
CASSLGRHRRLNEKLFF
TGTGCCAGCAGCTTAGGCCGTCATCGAAGACTTAATGAAAAACTGTTTTTT
>-|TRBV5-6|15|-|TRBJ2-6
CASSLRVAGANVLTF
TGTGCCAGCAGCCTCAGGGTCGCTGGGGCCAACGTCCTGACTTTC
>-|TRBV6-5|16|-|TRBJ2-5
CASSYSFGGPPREQYF
TGTGCCAGCAGTTACTCGTTCGGGGGACCGCCACGGGAGCAGTACTTC
>-|TRBV5-1|15|-|TRBJ2-6
CASSFPGSGADVLTF
TGCGCCAGCAGCTTTCCGGGCTCTGGGGCCGACGTCCTGACTTTC
>-|TRBV5-1|14|-|TRBJ1-6
CASSPGTENSPLHF
TGCGCCAGCAGCCCCGGGACTGAGAATTCACCCCTCCACTTT
>TRBD1|TRBV7-2|16|few|TRBJ1-5
CASSPQTGFSNQPQHF
TGTGCCAGCAGCCCTCAGACAGGGTTTAGCAATCAGCCCCAGCATTTT
>-|TRBV5-1|14|few|TRBJ2-7
CASSLVAASDEQYF
TGCGCCAGCAGCTTGGTAGCGGCCTCGGACGAGCAGTACTTC
>TRBD2|TRBV7-7|15|-|TRBJ2-1
CASSPGTSAYNEQFF
TGTGCTAGCAGCCCCGGGACTAGCGCCTACAATGAGCAGTTCTTC
>-|TRBV2|10|-|TRBJ1-2
CARKQYGYTF
TGTGCCAGAAAACAGTATGGCTACACCTTC
>-|TRBV28|13|-|TRBJ1-2
CASSLHRDYGYTF
TGTGCCAGCAGTTTACACAGGGACTATGGCTACACCTTC
>-|TRBV5-1|14|once|TRBJ2-1
CASSLGSEYNEQFF
TGCGCCAGCAGCTTAGGTAGCGAGTACAATGAGCAGTTCTTC
>-|TRBV11-1|16|-|TRBJ2-1
CASSLWGGTGYNEQFF
TGTGCCAGCAGCTTATGGGGGGGGACAGGATACAATGAGCAGTTCTTC
>TRBD1|TRBV27|16|-|TRBJ1-5
CASSLARTGIGQPQHF
TGTGCCAGCAGTTTAGCCCGGACAGGTATAGGTCAGCCCCAGCATTTT
>-|TRBV15|16|-|TRBJ2-1
CATSRIGSRAYNEQFF
TGTGCCACCAGCAGAATAGGGAGTAGGGCCTACAATGAGCAGTTCTTC
>TRBD1|TRBV2|15|few|TRBJ1-5
CASSGDRGNNQPQHF
TGTGCCAGCAGTGGGGACAGGGGGAACAATCAGCCCCAGCATTTT
>TRBD1|TRBV30|14|-|TRBJ2-3
CAWSVNWDRGTQYF
TGTGCCTGGAGTGTAAATTGGGACAGGGGGACGCAGTATTTT
>TRBD1|TRBV6-6|15|-|TRBJ1-2
CASTRTGQPQGGYTF
TGTGCCAGCACGCGGACAGGGCAACCTCAGGGAGGCTACACCTTC
>-|TRBV6-5|13|-|TRBJ1-2
CASRNRVNYGYTF
TGTGCCAGCAGAAACAGAGTCAACTATGGCTACACCTTC
>TRBD2|TRBV30|14|few|TRBJ2-1
CAWTGLAGAWEQFF
TGTGCCTGGACCGGACTAGCGGGTGCATGGGAGCAGTTCTTC
>-|TRBV6-5|14|-|TRBJ1-6
CASSFRGDNSPLHF
TGTGCCAGCAGCTTCAGGGGAGATAATTCACCCCTCCACTTT
>TRBD1|TRBV19|19|-|TRBJ1-1
CATTQLPNTGERLNTEAFF
TGTGCCACCACACAACTCCCTAATACAGGGGAAAGGTTGAACACTGAAGCTTTCTTT
>-|TRBV9|14|once|TRBJ1-1
CASSPGGSGTEAFF
TGTGCCAGCAGCCCTGGGGGGTCTGGCACTGAAGCTTTCTTT
>TRBD2|TRBV4-2|17|-|TRBJ2-3
CASSQTSSGDAADTQYF
TGTGCCAGCAGCCAGACTAGCAGTGGAGACGCCGCAGATACGCAGTATTTT
>-|TRBV28|14|few|TRBJ2-5
CASSLGAAQETQYF
TGTGCCAGCAGTTTAGGGGCGGCACAAGAGACCCAGTACTTC
>-|TRBV2|12|-|TRBJ1-2
CAGQTGIYGYTF
TGTGCCGGGCAAACAGGGATCTATGGCTACACCTTC
>-|TRBV12-5|13|-|TRBJ2-7
CASGRTETYEQYF
TGTGCTAGTGGTCGGACAGAGACCTACGAGCAGTACTTC